The clone carrying this T cell receptor beta chain was seen many times. The data were taken from a study of neurological immune-mediated disorders. Each CDR3 protein is one row after TCRdb ran MiXCR on the 5' RACE reads. The sample gives tens of thousands of distinct CDR3 sequences, approximately 4.5% of which show up once; more than 20% is in the top ten. This CDR3 contains 14 residues. In germline, CDR1 is MNHEY, CDR2 SMNVEV (reference sequence). V dropped 6 bases and J dropped 2; count of bases not matched to a gene: 6. The gene calls are TRBV27 and TRBJ1-2, with TRBD1 identical over 7 bases. The sequenced sample consisted of PBMCs. The TCR sequence derives from a man aged 18 to 29 in good health. CDR3 nucleotide sequence: TGTGCCAGCAGGCCTACAGGGGTAAACTATGGCTACACCTTC. Its translation is CASRPTGVNYGYTF.